This TCR beta chain was captured in a study of T cell responses to AZD1222 COVID-19 vaccine. Study results and caveats: Unmutated variant regions are reportedly targeted by nearly half of spike-specific TCRs. Once two AZD1222 doses were given, Spike-specific TCR breadth and depth went up. Baseline antibody screening turned up just a handful of seropositive AZD1222 recipients.

As concerns this clone: As yet, its antigen is unknown.

Clones were read by immunoSEQ multiplex PCR, and TCRdb kept only the in-frame ones, dropping some. In the table there are 150,000 to 250,000 clones, approximately 95% of which are singletons. This receptor was obtained from an adult who received the AZD1222 COVID-19 vaccine. The material was peripheral blood, obtained 28 days after the second AZD1222 dose.

CDR3 in amino acids: CASRREGSAEAFF. The CDR3 DNA follows: TGTGCCAGTCGGCGTGAGGGGTCGGCTGAAGCTTTCTTT. The genes are TRBV28 and TRBJ1-1, with D maybe TRBD1 (5 bases). This CDR3 comprises 13 residues. V shed 9 bases and J shed 6 bases, with 17 bases lying between them. Germline-derived CDR1 and CDR2 are MDHEN and SYDVKM.